This T cell receptor (beta chain) was obtained from a study of CD8+ T cells in alopecia areata. Treatment defined: oral pan-JAK inhibitor, 5-10 mg twice daily. Notes on the study in general: Numerous expanded lesional clones remained in scalp and blood during tofacitinib.

Extraction and reverse transcription of RNA yielded cDNA as the sequencing template. Clones were sequenced by immunoSEQ multiplex PCR, and TCRdb holds only the in-frame ones, with some missing. The sample consists of about 190,000 clones, 45% to 65% of them appearing once. A word on this clone: What it binds is not known.

This CDR3 has 15 residues. V gave up 10 bases and J gave up 7 bases; unmatched junction bases: 8. Germline CDR1 and CDR2: LNHDA and SQIVND (reference sequence). The chain links TRBV19 to TRBJ2-1, with 15 bases that match TRBD2. This receptor was obtained from a human donor with alopecia areata. Sequencing used CD4+ T cells sorted from blood, obtained at week 4, from a patient treated with tofacitinib. The CDR3 DNA follows: TGTGCCATCCACTCTGGGACTAGCGGGAGGAATGAGCAGTTCTTC. Its protein product is CAIHSGTSGRNEQFF. The full variable domain, in which reference TRBV19 and TRBJ2-1 provide the parts outside the CDR3, is DGGITQSPKYLFRKEGQNVTLSCEQNLNHDAMYWYRQDPGQGLRLIYYSQIVNDFQKGDIAEGYSVSREKKESFPLTVTSAQKNPTAFYLCAIHSGTSGRNEQFFGPGTRLTVL.